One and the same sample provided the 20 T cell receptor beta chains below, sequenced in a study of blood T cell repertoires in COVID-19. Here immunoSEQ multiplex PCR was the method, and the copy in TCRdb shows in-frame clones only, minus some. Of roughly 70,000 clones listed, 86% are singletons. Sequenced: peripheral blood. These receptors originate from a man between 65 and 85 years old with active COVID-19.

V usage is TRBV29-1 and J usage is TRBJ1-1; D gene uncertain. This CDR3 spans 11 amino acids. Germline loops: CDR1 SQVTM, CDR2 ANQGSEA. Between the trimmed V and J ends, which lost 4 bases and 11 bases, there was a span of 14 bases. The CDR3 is CSVVDTPVAFF. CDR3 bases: TGCAGCGTTGTAGACACCCCAGTGGCTTTCTTT.

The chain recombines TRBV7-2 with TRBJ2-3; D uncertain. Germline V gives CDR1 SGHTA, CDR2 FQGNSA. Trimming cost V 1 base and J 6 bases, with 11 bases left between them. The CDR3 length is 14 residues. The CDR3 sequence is CASSLGATMDTQYF. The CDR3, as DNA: TGTGCCAGCAGCTTAGGGGCCACAATGGATACGCAGTATTTT.

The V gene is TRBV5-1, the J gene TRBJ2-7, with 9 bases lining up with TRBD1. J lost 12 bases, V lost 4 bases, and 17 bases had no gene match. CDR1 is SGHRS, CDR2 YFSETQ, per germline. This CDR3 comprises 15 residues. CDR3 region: CASSEDRGVVRIRYF. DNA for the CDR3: TGCGCCAGCAGCGAGGACAGGGGTGTGGTTCGTATAAGGTACTTC.

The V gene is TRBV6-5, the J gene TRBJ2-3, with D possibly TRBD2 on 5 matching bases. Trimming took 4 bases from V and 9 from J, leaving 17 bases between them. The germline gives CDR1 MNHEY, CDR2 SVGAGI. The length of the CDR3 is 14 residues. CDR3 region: CASSLTLKAGTQYF. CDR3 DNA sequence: TGTGCCAGCAGTTTAACCCTTAAGGCGGGCACGCAGTATTTT.

For the CDR3, the DNA is TGTGCCACACAGGGCCCCACTAGCGGGATTATGTTCTTC. Protein sequence: CATQGPTSGIMFF. The V call is TRBV10-3, the J call TRBJ2-1, with TRBD2 identical over 10 bases. Germline V gene data show CDR1 as ENHRY and CDR2 as SYGVKD. The J segment lost 15 bases and the V segment lost 10 bases, leaving 15 bases of the junction unmatched. This CDR3 is 13 amino acids long.

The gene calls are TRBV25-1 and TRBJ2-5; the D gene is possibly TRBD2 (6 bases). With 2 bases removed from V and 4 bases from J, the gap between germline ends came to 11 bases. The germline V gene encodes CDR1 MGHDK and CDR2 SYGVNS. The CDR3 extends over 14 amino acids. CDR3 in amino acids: CASSEGAGLETQYF. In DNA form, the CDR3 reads TGTGCCAGCAGTGAAGGGGCGGGGTTAGAGACCCAGTACTTC.

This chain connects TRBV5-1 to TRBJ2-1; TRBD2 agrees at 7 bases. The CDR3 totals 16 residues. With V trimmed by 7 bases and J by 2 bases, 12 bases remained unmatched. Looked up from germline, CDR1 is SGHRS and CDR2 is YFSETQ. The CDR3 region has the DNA TGCGCCAGCGGTCTTTGGAGGGCGGGAGCCTACAATGAGCAGTTCTTC. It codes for CASGLWRAGAYNEQFF. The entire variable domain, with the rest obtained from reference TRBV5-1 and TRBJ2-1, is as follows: KAGVTQTPRYLIKTRGQQVTLSCSPISGHRSVSWYQQTPGQGLQFLFEYFSETQRNKGNFPGRFSGRQFSNSRSEMNVSTLELGDSALYLCASGLWRAGAYNEQFFGPGTRLTVL.

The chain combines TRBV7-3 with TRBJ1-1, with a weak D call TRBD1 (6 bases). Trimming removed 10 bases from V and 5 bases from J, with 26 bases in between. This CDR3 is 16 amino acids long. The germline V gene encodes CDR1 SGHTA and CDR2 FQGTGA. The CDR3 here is CAIPIDRSLPGTEAFF. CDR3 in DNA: TGTGCCATCCCGATCGACAGGAGCCTACCGGGAACTGAAGCTTTCTTT.

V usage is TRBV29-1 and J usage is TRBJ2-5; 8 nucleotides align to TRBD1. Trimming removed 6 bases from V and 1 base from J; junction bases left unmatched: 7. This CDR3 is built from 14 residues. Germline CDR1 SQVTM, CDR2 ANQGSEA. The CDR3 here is CSVGQGGGQETQYF. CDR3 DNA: TGCAGCGTCGGACAGGGTGGAGGCCAAGAGACCCAGTACTTC.

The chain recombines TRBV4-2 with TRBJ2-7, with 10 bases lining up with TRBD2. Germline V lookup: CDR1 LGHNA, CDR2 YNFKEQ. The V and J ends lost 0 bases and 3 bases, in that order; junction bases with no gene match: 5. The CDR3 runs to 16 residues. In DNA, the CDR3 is TGTGCCAGCAGCCAAGATCGACTAGCGGGCAGCTACGAGCAGTACTTC. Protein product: CASSQDRLAGSYEQYF.

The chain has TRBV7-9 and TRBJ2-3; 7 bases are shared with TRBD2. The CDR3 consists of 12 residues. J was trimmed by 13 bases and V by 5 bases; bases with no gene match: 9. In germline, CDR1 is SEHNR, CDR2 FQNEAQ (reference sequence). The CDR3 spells CASSAGPRGEYF. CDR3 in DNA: TGTGCCAGCAGCGCGGGACCCCGGGGGGAGTATTTT.

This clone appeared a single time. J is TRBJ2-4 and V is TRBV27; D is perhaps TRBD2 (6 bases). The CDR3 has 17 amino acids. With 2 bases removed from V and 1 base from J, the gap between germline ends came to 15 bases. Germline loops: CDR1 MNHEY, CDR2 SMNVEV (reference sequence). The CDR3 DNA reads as TGTGCCAGCAGTTTAGTGGGGGATGGGGGGGCCAAAAACATTCAGTACTTC. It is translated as CASSLVGDGGAKNIQYF.

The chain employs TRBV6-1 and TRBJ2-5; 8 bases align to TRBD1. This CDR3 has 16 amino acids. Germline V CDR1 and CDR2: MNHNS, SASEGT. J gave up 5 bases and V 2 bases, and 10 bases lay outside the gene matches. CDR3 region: CASSERRQGAGETQYF. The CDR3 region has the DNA TGTGCCAGCAGTGAACGGAGGCAGGGGGCAGGGGAGACCCAGTACTTC.

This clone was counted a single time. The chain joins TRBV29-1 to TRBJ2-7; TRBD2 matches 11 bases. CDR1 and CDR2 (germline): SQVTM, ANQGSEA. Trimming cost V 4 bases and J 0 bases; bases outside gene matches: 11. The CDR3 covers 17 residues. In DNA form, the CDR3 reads TGCAGCGTTGCTCTAGCGACTAGCGGGGCTCGCTCCTACGAGCAGTACTTC. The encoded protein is CSVALATSGARSYEQYF.

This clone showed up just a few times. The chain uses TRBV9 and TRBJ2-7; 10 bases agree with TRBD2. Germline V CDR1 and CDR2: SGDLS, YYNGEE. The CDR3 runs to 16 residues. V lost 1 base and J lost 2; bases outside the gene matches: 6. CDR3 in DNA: TGTGCCAGCAGCGTATGCCTAGCGGGAGACCCCTACGAGCAGTACTTC. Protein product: CASSVCLAGDPYEQYF.

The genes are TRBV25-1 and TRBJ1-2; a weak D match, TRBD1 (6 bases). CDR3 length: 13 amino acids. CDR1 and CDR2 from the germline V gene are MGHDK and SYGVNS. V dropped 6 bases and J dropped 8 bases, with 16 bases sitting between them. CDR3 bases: TGTGCCAGCAGGCCACAGGGATCGGTGGGCTACACCTTC. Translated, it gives CASRPQGSVGYTF.

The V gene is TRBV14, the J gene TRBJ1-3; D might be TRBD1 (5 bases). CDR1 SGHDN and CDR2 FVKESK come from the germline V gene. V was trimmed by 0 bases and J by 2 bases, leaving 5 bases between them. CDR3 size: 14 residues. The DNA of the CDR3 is TGTGCCAGCAGCCAAGACAGGGCTGGAAACACCATATATTTT. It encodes CASSQDRAGNTIYF.

In DNA, the CDR3 is TGTGCCAGCAGCGTAGCTGACAGGGGCGGGGGAGATACGCAGTATTTT. It encodes CASSVADRGGGDTQYF. This chain links TRBV9 with TRBJ2-3; D perhaps matches TRBD1 (8 bases). This CDR3 region has 16 residues. Trimming stripped 0 bases from V and 5 bases from J, with 16 bases between. Looked up from germline, CDR1 is SGDLS and CDR2 is YYNGEE.

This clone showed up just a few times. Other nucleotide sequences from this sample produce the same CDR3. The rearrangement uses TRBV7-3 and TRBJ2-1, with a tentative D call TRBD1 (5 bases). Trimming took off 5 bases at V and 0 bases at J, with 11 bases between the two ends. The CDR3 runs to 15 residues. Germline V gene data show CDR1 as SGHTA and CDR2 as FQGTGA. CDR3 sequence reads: CASSPGQGSYNEQFF. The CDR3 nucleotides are TGTGCCAGCAGCCCAGGGCAGGGCTCCTACAATGAGCAGTTCTTC. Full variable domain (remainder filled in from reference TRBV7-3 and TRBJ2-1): GAGVSQTPSNKVTEKGKYVELRCDPISGHTALYWYRQSLGQGPEFLIYFQGTGAADDSGLPNDRFFAVRPEGSVSTLKIQRTERGDSAVYLCASSPGQGSYNEQFFGPGTRLTVL.

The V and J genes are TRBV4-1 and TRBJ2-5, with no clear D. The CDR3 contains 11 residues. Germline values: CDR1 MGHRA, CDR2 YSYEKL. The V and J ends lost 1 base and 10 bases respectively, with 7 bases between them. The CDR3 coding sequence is TGCGCCAGCAGCCAAGGGCTGGTCCAGTACTTC. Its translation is CASSQGLVQYF.